One and the same sample provided the 10 T cell receptor beta chains below, sequenced in a study of cytomegalovirus exposure and HLA in healthy donors. PCR amplification relied on 60 Vbeta primers (plus 13 Jbeta primers). Sequencing used immunoSEQ multiplex PCR; TCRdb keeps in-frame clones, though not all of them. This sample yields roughly 120,000 clones, of which about 80% are seen a single time; over 2.5% belongs to the top ten. Sequencing used PBMCs. The origin of the receptors is a male donor in good health and CMV-seronegative.

This clone appeared a single time. The gene calls are TRBV7-9 and TRBJ2-7, with TRBD2 as a possible D gene (5 bases). The CDR3 runs 13 residues. Looked up from germline, CDR1 is SEHNR and CDR2 is FQNEAQ (reference sequence). V was trimmed by 0 bases and J by 7 bases, leaving 10 bases between them. The CDR3 is CASSLALSGEQYF. The CDR3 DNA is TGTGCCAGCAGCTTAGCGCTATCGGGGGAGCAGTACTTC. Complete variable domain (other parts from reference TRBV7-9 and TRBJ2-7): DTGVSQNPRHKITKRGQNVTFRCDPISEHNRLYWYRQTLGQGPEFLTYFQNEAQLEKSRLLSDRFSAERPKGSFSTLEIQRTEQGDSAMYLCASSLALSGEQYFGPGTRLTVT.

V and J are TRBV10-3 and TRBJ2-1; 8 bases match TRBD1. V dropped 4 bases and J dropped 12; count of bases not matched to a gene: 14. In germline, CDR1 is ENHRY, CDR2 SYGVKD. The CDR3 contains 15 residues. The CDR3 loop is CAISGLGDRLRGQFF. CDR3 DNA: TGTGCCATCAGTGGATTAGGGGACAGGTTAAGAGGGCAGTTCTTC.

The count of this clone is one. The chain combines TRBV4-1 with TRBJ2-3; 9 bases are a match to TRBD2. This CDR3 has 14 residues. J lost 5 bases, V lost 4 bases, and 4 bases had no gene match. The V gene's germline CDR1 is MGHRA and CDR2 YSYEKL. CDR3 sequence: CASSLAGAVDTQYF. CDR3 bases: TGCGCCAGCAGCCTAGCGGGAGCAGTAGATACGCAGTATTTT.

The chain couples TRBV10-3 to TRBJ2-1; 11 positions match TRBD2. J was trimmed by 6 bases and V by 4 bases; bases with no gene match: 5. This CDR3 is 15 amino acids long. The germline gives CDR1 ENHRY, CDR2 SYGVKD. CDR3 protein: CAISGGTSGSNEQFF. Here the CDR3 DNA reads TGTGCCATCAGTGGAGGAACTAGCGGGAGCAATGAGCAGTTCTTC.

This rearrangement joins TRBV4-1 to TRBJ2-5; the match to TRBD2 covers 10 bases. The better agreement between TRBJ2-7 and the DNA end casts doubt on the J call. Germline values: CDR1 MGHRA, CDR2 YSYEKL. This CDR3 region has 17 residues. CDR3 sequence: CASSQDASGSRNYEQYF. CDR3 DNA sequence: TGCGCCAGCAGCCAAGATGCTAGCGGGAGTCGGAACTACGAGCAGTACTTC.

This chain joins TRBV12-5 and TRBJ2-7, with 10 bases matching TRBD1. V trimming: 0 bases; J trimming: 7 bases; junction bases outside the gene matches: 9. Germline CDR1 reads LGHNT; CDR2 reads FRNRAP. The CDR3 spans 16 residues. CDR3 DNA: TGTGCTAGTGGTTTGGTACTGCGACAGGGGGCGGGAGAGCAGTACTTC. It codes for CASGLVLRQGAGEQYF.

This clone was observed a few times. The chain links TRBV14 to TRBJ2-6; TRBD1 is a possible D gene (5 bases). The germline CDR1 and CDR2 sequences are SGHDN and FVKESK. V lost 2 bases to trimming and J lost 0 bases, with 11 bases between them. The CDR3 consists of 17 residues. The CDR3 sequence: CASSQRAGYSGANVLTF. The DNA of the CDR3 is TGTGCCAGCAGCCAAAGGGCAGGGTACTCTGGGGCCAACGTCCTGACTTTC. Drawing the rest from reference TRBV14 and TRBJ2-6, the complete variable domain is EAGVTQFPSHSVIEKGQTVTLRCDPISGHDNLYWYRRVMGKEIKFLLHFVKESKQDESGMPNNRFLAERTGGTYSTLKVQPAELEDSGVYFCASSQRAGYSGANVLTFGAGSRLTVL.

The chain uses TRBV18 and TRBJ1-3; a possible D gene is TRBD1 (5 bases). Trimming removed 3 bases from V and 2 bases from J, with 11 bases in between. CDR3 length equals 15 residues. Per germline, CDR1 KGHSH and CDR2 LQKENI. This CDR3 reads CASSPIGGTGNTIYF. CDR3 DNA sequence: TGTGCCAGCTCACCGATCGGGGGAACTGGAAACACCATATATTTT.

For the CDR3, the DNA is TGTGCCAGCAGCCCGCGGACAGGGAGGGCGACAGATACGCAGTATTTT. This codes for CASSPRTGRATDTQYF. The chain uses TRBV11-2 and TRBJ2-3; TRBD1 is a possible D gene (8 bases). With 5 bases removed from V and 3 bases from J, the gap between germline ends came to 18 bases. CDR1 and CDR2 from the germline V gene are SGHAT and FQNNGV. This CDR3 has 16 residues.

The J gene is TRBJ1-2, the V gene TRBV9; TRBD1 matches at 7 bases. CDR1 SGDLS and CDR2 YYNGEE come from the germline V gene. This CDR3 has 15 amino acids. V was pared by 3 bases and J by 3 bases, with 8 bases of the junction left unmatched. The CDR3 spells CASSASTGEYYGYTF. The CDR3 DNA is TGTGCCAGCAGCGCGTCCACAGGGGAGTACTATGGCTACACCTTC.